Listed below are T cell receptor beta chains from one sample, sequenced in a study of chemoradiotherapy in HPV16-positive cancers. Profiled with immunoSEQ multiplex PCR; TCRdb holds only in-frame clones, not every one. The table shows about 3,500 clones, with approximately 94% occurring only once. Sampling took place from a patient who underwent chemoradiotherapy. The receptors were sampled from a human donor with HPV-associated anogenital cancer. CDR3s include the opening cysteine and the closing phenylalanine or tryptophan. Fields, in order: D gene, J gene, V gene, clone size, CDR3 DNA, CDR3 protein. D genes are given only for firm matches. Expanded clones get a size class; other rows say once, few or many, or leave the size out.

.	TRBJ1-1	TRBV19	.	TGTGCCAGTAGTATGGCAGGGGAGAACACTGAAGCTTTCTTT	CASSMAGENTEAFF
TRBD1	TRBJ2-3	TRBV5-5	.	TGTGCCAGCAGCTTGGGCCGACAGGGGGGGCGTGATACGCAGTATTTT	CASSLGRQGGRDTQYF
.	TRBJ2-7	TRBV4-1	.	TGCGCCAGCAGCCAAGGTCTTAACTGGGGGTCCTACGAGCAGTACTTC	CASSQGLNWGSYEQYF
.	TRBJ2-7	TRBV11-2	.	TGTGCCAGCAGATCCGACAGCTACGAGCAGTACTTC	CASRSDSYEQYF
.	TRBJ1-2	TRBV20-1	.	TGCAGTGTACAGAACTATGGCTACACCTTC	CSVQNYGYTF
.	TRBJ1-2	TRBV28	.	TGTGCCAGCAAAGAGGGAGGAAACTATGGCTACACCTTC	CASKEGGNYGYTF
.	TRBJ1-6	TRBV6-6	.	TGTGCCAGCAGGGGGACACGATCTCGGGGTTCACCCCTCCACTTT	CASRGTRSRGSPLHF
.	TRBJ1-1	TRBV19	.	TGTGCCAGTAGTCCCGGACGGACAGAAGCTTTCTTT	CASSPGRTEAFF
.	TRBJ1-1	TRBV27	.	TGTGCCAGCAGTTTAAGCGGAACGAACACTGAAGCTTTCTTT	CASSLSGTNTEAFF
.	TRBJ2-2	TRBV7-9	.	TGTGCCAGCAGCCGACAGGTACCGATGAACACCGGGGAGCTGTTTTTT	CASSRQVPMNTGELFF
.	TRBJ1-2	TRBV29-1	.	TGCAGCGCTGCTAGGGGAGGGTTAGGCTACACCTTC	CSAARGGLGYTF
.	TRBJ2-3	TRBV16	once	TGTGCCAGCAGCCAATCCGGGATGCGCACAGATACGCAGTATTTT	CASSQSGMRTDTQYF
TRBD2	TRBJ2-3	TRBV11-2	.	TGTGCCAGCAGCTTTCGGGGGGAAGATACGCAGTATTTT	CASSFRGEDTQYF
.	TRBJ1-2	TRBV10-1	.	TGCGCCAGCAGTGAGTCACGTGGCAGGTCCTATGGCTACACCTTC	CASSESRGRSYGYTF
.	TRBJ2-7	TRBV7-3	.	TGTGCCAGCAGCTTAAGCCCGGACTACGAGCAGTACTTC	CASSLSPDYEQYF
.	TRBJ2-1	TRBV28	.	TGTGCCAGCCAGAGGGCTTTGGACTACAATGAGCAGTTCTTC	CASQRALDYNEQFF
TRBD1	TRBJ2-3	TRBV6-1	few	TGTGCCAGCAGTGAAATCACAGGGGGCACAGATACGCAGTATTTT	CASSEITGGTDTQYF
.	TRBJ2-2	TRBV6-4	.	TGTGCCAGCAGTGCCGCGAACACCGGGGAGCTGTTTTTT	CASSAANTGELFF
TRBD1	TRBJ1-6	TRBV5-6	.	TGTGCCAGCAGCCCATTTACAGGGGAGGGCTCCTATAATTCACCCCTCCACTTT	CASSPFTGEGSYNSPLHF